The sample holds a few counts of the clone carrying this T cell receptor beta chain. This record belongs to a study of CD8+ T cells in alopecia areata. CDR3 length: 14 residues. J was trimmed by 2 bases and V by 1 base; bases with no gene match: 2. Germline V gives CDR1 MGHRA, CDR2 YSYEKL. RNA, once extracted, was reverse transcribed into cDNA for use as the sequencing template. The table came from immunoSEQ multiplex PCR; TCRdb's copy has only in-frame clones and leaves some out. This sample carries about 110,000 clones, under 65% of them seen once, and the ten largest clones take more than 20%. The source material was NKG2D-low CD8+ T cells sorted from blood. This sequence joins TRBV4-1 and TRBJ2-7; 7 bases line up with TRBD1. The source of this sequence is a human donor with alopecia areata. This chain's CDR3 is CASSQVTGAYEQYF. As DNA, the CDR3 is TGCGCCAGCAGCCAAGTCACAGGGGCCTACGAGCAGTACTTC.